This TCR beta chain was captured in a study of blood T cells in healthy people across ages (dated by TCRdb to the mid-2010s). Study-wide context: In model experiments, roughly one uniquely barcoded TCR beta cDNA molecule per two T cells was captured by template switching. The donors were split into four age groups: young (average about 16 years), middle-aged (39), aged (roughly 65) and long-lived (approximately 80). The study measured age-related changes in TCR beta repertoire diversity using deep sequencing normalized with unique cDNA molecular identifiers. Using the same blood draw, the study looked at two additional independent replicas of 1 million unique cDNA reads for two donors, one aged 18 to 29 and the other aged 80 or older. To avoid experimental bias, donors of different ages were distributed randomly across sequencing lanes. The study at large found these results: Total diversity estimates from one million sequenced T cells were considered lower bounds and underestimates. A strong correlation was found between observed TCR beta diversity and the percentage of naive T cells measured by flow cytometry. Because the CMV infection status of the donors was unknown, age-related changes in expanded clonotypes may potentially have been confounded. Compared with the aged group, more naive CD4+ T cells, fewer expanded clones and increased TCR diversity were shown by the long-lived group, suggesting age selection. Bulk unsorted PBMC profiling prevented conclusive comparison of naive and antigen-experienced compartments. Observed TCR beta diversity per million T cells fell roughly linearly with age, and a significant reduction was already apparent by age roughly 40.

Systemically healthy Caucasian individuals from Russia, some 36 in total and aged 6 to 90 years, were included as donors. About 10 milliliters of peripheral blood were drawn from each donor into EDTA-treated Vacutainer tubes. Ficoll-Paque density-gradient centrifugation was used to isolate PBMCs, with at least 6 million per sample. Trizol reagent was used to extract total RNA from the PBMCs, yielding at least 5.5 micrograms per sample. The percentages of naive CD45RAhigh/CD27high T cells were determined by flow cytometry on a PBMC aliquot from every donor. As to this clonotype: It has no known antigen specificity. It has no much larger one-base neighbor in the sample; base qualities were not kept.

From a lookup of the germline V gene (reference sequence), CDR1 and CDR2 are LNHNV and YYDKDF. The CDR3, cysteine through phenylalanine, is 14 amino acids long. Just CDR3 DNA is preserved here, 42 bases in frame from base 1. The junction carries 9 bases between V and J, which are trimmed by 6 bases and 0 bases respectively. Preparation of the library involved 5' RACE. This sample was sequenced with an Illumina HiSeq 2500. A second PCR of about 7 to 12 cycles was run with a J-beta primer mix and a sample-barcoded 5' primer. Each TCR beta cDNA molecule received a unique molecular identifier from a template-switch 5' adaptor carrying 12 random nucleotides. Each sample yielded at least 2.5 million CDR3-containing paired-end reads. First-strand cDNA was synthesized from all RNA with the Mint cDNA synthesis kit, primed by a TRBC-specific oligonucleotide. Following uracil-DNA glycosylase treatment, all cDNA underwent a first 18-cycle PCR with the universal primers M1SS and BC2_uni_R. For the original study's pipeline: Normalization of each sample was performed by random selection of 1 million high-quality reads, each carrying a distinct molecular identifier. Reads with shared molecular identifiers were discarded instead of being binned into consensus sequences. CDR3 identification, clonotype clustering and error correction used MiTCR with a Q25 quality threshold and the strictest error-elimination algorithm. Lower-bound total TCR beta diversity was estimated with a nonparametric unseen species model using Euler transformation. The public reads were run again by TCRdb, first through fastp at Q25 and then through MiXCR, and only productive beta chains were kept. CDR3 protein duplicates are merged, each entry listing the most common genes and DNA. These V and J calls are TCRdb output, not the study's own analysis. The sample yields around 750,000 distinct CDR3 sequences; approximately 55% were counted once. The ten top clones hold approximately 41% of the sample.

Material for sequencing was blood. The source is a man older than 75 in good health. The sequence is built from TRBV15 and TRBJ2-1; TRBD2 is perhaps the D gene, given 5 matching bases. The CDR3 reads CATRAGSSYNEQFF. The bases are TGTGCCACCAGGGCGGGTAGCTCCTACAATGAGCAGTTCTTC.